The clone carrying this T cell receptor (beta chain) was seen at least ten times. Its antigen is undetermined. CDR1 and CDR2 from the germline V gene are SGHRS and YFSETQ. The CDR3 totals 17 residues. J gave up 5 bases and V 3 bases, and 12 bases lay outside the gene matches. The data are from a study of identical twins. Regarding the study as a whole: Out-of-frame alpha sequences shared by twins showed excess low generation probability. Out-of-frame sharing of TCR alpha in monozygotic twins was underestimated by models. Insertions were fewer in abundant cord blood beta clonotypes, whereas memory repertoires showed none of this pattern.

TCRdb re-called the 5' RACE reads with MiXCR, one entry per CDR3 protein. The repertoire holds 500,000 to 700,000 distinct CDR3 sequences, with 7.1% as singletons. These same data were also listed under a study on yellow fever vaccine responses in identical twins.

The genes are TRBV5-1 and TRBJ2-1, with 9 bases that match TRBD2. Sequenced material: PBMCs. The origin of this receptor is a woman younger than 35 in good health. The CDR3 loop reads CASSSKRGANVDNEQFF. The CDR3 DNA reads TGCGCCAGCAGCTCGAAGCGGGGGGCAAATGTAGACAATGAGCAGTTCTTC.